This TCR beta chain appears in the sequencing data of a study of shared T cell receptors in the human thymus. Using immunoSEQ multiplex PCR, the repertoire was profiled, and TCRdb retains in-frame clones only, with some absent. The table has more than 550,000 clones, roughly 88% seen once; the top ten hold around 0.0094%. Germline CDR1 reads SGHAT; CDR2 reads FQNNGV. There are 14 residues in the CDR3. Trimming cost V 9 bases and J 0 bases, with 14 bases left between them. The sample was also reused in another study, on human thymus T cells. That source notes: Healthy Finnish infants undergoing corrective surgery for congenital heart defects were the donors. V and J genes seemed to be used with bias in thymic and blood repertoires.

The chain employs TRBV11-2 and TRBJ1-1, with TRBD1 as a possible D gene (6 bases). This TCR came from a girl under three years old with a congenital heart defect. Sequencing input: thymocytes. This chain's CDR3 is CASGRDILNTEAFF. CDR3 nucleotides: TGTGCCAGTGGCAGGGACATTTTGAACACTGAAGCTTTCTTT.